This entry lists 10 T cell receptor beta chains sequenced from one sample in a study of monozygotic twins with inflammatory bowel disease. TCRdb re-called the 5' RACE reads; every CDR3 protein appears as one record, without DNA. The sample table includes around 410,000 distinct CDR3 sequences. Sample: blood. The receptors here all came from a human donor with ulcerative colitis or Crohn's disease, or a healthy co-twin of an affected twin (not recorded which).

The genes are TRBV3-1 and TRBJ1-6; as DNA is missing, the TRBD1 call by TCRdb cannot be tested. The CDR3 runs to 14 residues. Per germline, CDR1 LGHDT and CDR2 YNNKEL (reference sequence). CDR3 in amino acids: CASSRDRPNSPLHF.

CDR3 residues: CATSREWGASYNEQFF. The chain employs TRBV15 and TRBJ2-1; lacking DNA, the TRBD1 call made by TCRdb goes unchecked. There are 16 residues in the CDR3. Germline loops: CDR1 LNHNV, CDR2 YYDKDF (reference sequence).

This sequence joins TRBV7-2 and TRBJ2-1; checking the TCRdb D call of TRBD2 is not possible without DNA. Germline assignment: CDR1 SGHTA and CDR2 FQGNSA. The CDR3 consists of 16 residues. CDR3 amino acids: CASSLAIGGIGNEQFF.

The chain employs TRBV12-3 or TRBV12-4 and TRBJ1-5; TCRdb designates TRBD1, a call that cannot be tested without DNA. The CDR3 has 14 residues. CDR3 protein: CASSLSPGGEAQHF.

The CDR3 sequence: CATALGGLSEQYF. The chain uses TRBV13 and TRBJ2-7; the D gene TCRdb calls, TRBD2, cannot be checked with no DNA. The CDR3 runs 13 residues. CDR1 PRHDT and CDR2 FYEKMQ come from the germline V gene (reference sequence).

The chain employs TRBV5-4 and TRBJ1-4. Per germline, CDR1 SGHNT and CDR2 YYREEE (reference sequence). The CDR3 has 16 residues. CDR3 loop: CASSLESAGSGEKLFF.

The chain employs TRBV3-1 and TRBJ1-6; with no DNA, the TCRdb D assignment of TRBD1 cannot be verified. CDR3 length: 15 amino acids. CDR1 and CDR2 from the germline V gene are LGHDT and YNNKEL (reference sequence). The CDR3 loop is CASSLGKGPYSPLHF.

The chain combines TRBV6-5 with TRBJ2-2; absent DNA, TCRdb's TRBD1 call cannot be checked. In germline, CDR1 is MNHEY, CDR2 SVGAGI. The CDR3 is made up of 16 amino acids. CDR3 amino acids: CASSYQLDRNTGELFF.

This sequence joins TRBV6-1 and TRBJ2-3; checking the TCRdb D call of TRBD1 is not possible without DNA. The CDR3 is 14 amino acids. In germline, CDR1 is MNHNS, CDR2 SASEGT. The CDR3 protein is CASSDTSDGATQYF.

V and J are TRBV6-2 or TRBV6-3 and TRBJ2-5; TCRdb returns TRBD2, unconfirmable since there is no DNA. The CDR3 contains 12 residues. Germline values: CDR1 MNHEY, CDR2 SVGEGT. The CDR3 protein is CASPPRKKTQYF.